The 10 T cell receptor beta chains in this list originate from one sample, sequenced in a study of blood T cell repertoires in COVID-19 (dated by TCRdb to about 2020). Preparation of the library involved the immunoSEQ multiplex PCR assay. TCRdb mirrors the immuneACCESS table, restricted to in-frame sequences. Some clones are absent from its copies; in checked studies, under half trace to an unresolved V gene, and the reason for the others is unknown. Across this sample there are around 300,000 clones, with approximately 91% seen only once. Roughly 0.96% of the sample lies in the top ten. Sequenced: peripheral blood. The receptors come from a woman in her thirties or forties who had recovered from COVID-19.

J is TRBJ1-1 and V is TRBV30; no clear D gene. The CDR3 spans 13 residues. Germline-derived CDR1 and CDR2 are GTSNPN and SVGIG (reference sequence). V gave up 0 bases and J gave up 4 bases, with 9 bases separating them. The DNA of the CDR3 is TGTGCCTGGAGTGTGGCGGGAGGCACTGAAGCTTTCTTT. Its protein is CAWSVAGGTEAFF.

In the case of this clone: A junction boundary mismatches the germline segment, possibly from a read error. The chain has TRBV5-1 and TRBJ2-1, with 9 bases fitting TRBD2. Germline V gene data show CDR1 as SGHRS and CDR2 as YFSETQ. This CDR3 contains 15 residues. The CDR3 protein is CASSFLAGSSNEQFF. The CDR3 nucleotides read TGCGCCAGCAGCTTCCTAGCGGGATCCTCCAATGAGCAGTTCTTC.

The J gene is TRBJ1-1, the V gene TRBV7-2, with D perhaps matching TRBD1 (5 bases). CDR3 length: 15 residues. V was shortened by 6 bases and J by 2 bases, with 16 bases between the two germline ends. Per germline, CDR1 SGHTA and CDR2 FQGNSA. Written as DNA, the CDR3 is TGTGCCAGCAGTCCTCGACAGCAAGATAACACTGAAGCTTTCTTT. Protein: CASSPRQQDNTEAFF.

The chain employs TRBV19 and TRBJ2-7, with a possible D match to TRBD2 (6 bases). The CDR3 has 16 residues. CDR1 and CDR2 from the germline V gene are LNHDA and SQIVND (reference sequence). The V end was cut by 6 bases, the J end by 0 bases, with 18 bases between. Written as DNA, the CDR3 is TGTGCCAGTAGGACGTCAGTGGCTAGCGCCTCCTACGAGCAGTACTTC. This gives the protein CASRTSVASASYEQYF.

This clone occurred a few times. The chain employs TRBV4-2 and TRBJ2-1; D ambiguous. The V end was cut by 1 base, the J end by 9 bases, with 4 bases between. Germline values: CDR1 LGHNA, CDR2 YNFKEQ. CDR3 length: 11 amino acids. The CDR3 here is CASSQAGEQFF. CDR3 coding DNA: TGTGCCAGCAGCCAAGCGGGTGAGCAGTTCTTC.

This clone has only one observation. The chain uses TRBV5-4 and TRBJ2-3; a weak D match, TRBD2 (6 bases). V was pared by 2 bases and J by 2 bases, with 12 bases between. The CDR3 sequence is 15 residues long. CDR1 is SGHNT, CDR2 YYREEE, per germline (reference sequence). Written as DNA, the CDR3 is TGTGCCAGCAGCTTTTCCCTAGCGCCCACAGATACGCAGTATTTT. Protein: CASSFSLAPTDTQYF.

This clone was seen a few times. Here the CDR3 reads CASSLVGQGLPHEQYF. In nucleotides, the CDR3 is TGTGCCAGCAGCTTAGTGGGACAGGGCCTACCTCACGAGCAGTACTTC. V and J are TRBV7-9 and TRBJ2-7; TRBD1 matches at 9 bases. V gave up 1 base and J gave up 5 bases; unmatched junction bases: 9. The CDR3 sequence is 16 residues long. The germline CDR1 and CDR2 sequences are SEHNR and FQNEAQ (reference sequence).

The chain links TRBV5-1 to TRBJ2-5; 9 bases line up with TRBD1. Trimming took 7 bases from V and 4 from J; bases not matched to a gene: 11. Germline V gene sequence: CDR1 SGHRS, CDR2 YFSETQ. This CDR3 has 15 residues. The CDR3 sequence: CASQRPGQGRETQYF. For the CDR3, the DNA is TGCGCCAGCCAACGACCGGGACAGGGACGAGAGACCCAGTACTTC.

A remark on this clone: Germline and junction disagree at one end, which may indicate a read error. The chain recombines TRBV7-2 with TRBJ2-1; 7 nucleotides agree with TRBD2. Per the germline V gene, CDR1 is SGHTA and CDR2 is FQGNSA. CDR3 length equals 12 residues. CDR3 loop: CASSLVGREPFF. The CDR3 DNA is TGTGCCAGCAGCTTAGTAGGGCGGGAGCCGTTCTTC. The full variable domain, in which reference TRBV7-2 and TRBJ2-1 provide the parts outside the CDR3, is GAGVSQSPSNKVTEKGKDVELRCDPISGHTALYWYRQSLGQGLEFLIYFQGNSAPDKSGLPSDRFSAERTGGSVSTLTIQRTQQEDSAVYLCASSLVGREPFFGPGTRLTVL.

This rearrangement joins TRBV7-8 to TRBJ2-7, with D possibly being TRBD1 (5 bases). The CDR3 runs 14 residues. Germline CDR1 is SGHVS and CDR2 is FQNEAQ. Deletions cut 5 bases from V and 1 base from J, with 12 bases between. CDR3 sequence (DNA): TGTGCCAGCAGCCCCCGACAGAGTTCCTACGAGCAGTACTTC. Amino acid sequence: CASSPRQSSYEQYF.